The 9 T cell receptor beta chains below all came from one sample that was sequenced in a study of spatial heterogeneity in lung cancer. Time point here: sample taken at primary tumor resection. From tumor, nontumor lung or frozen PBMC, whole RNA was taken unsorted for sequencing. A single record per CDR3 protein comes from TCRdb applying MiXCR to the 5' RACE reads. There are tens of thousands of distinct CDR3 sequences in the sample; around 21% occur only once, and 5% to 7.5% lies in the top ten. The sequencing here drew on PBMCs, taken at surgery. Receptors were obtained from a male donor with early-stage non-small cell lung cancer.

CDR3 nucleotides: TGCAGTGCTATTGCGGTAAGCAATCAGCCCCAGCATTTT. Translation: CSAIAVSNQPQHF. The rearrangement links TRBV20-1 to TRBJ1-5; D uncertain. This CDR3 spans 13 amino acids. V lost 4 bases and J 1 base, leaving 8 bases between the germline ends. The germline CDR1 and CDR2 sequences are DFQATT and SNEGSKA (reference sequence).

This chain connects TRBV29-1 to TRBJ2-2, with D possibly matching TRBD1 (7 bases). The CDR3 is made up of 13 amino acids. The V end was cut by 7 bases, the J end by 5 bases, with 14 bases between. Germline V gene data show CDR1 as SQVTM and CDR2 as ANQGSEA. CDR3 bases: TGCAGCGGCTCCAGGGGGGAAACCGGGGAGCTGTTTTTT. It translates to CSGSRGETGELFF.

The V and J genes are TRBV7-3 and TRBJ2-7, with 10 bases lining up with TRBD1. The junction had 5 bases not matched to a gene; V was cut back by 3 bases and J by 6 bases. The germline gives CDR1 SGHTA, CDR2 FQGTGA. The CDR3 is 14 residues long. The CDR3 sequence is CASSFGQGEGEQYF. CDR3 DNA sequence: TGTGCCAGCAGCTTCGGACAGGGGGAAGGCGAGCAGTACTTC.

The rearrangement uses TRBV10-3 and TRBJ2-7; tentative D call: TRBD2 (6 bases). V was trimmed by 2 bases and J by 2 bases, leaving 10 bases between them. This CDR3 spans 14 amino acids. Per the germline V gene, CDR1 is ENHRY and CDR2 is SYGVKD. In nucleotides, the CDR3 is TGTGCCATCAGTGAGGGGGCGGGAACCTACGAGCAGTACTTC. This gives the protein CAISEGAGTYEQYF.

The sample holds a few counts of this clonotype. CDR3 amino acids: CASSYSTGPPYSNQPQHF. CDR3 nucleotides: TGTGCCAGCAGTTACTCCACAGGCCCGCCTTATAGCAATCAGCCCCAGCATTTT. The chain couples TRBV6-2 or TRBV6-3 to TRBJ1-5, with D maybe TRBD1 (5 bases). The V end lost 0 bases, the J end lost 0 bases, and 15 bases lay between the germline ends. CDR1 MNHEY and CDR2 SVGEGT come from the germline V gene. The CDR3 covers 18 residues.

This clonotype was found a few times. The chain uses TRBV7-9 and TRBJ2-7; no definite D call. The CDR3 covers 13 residues. The germline V gene has CDR1 SEHNR and CDR2 FQNEAQ (reference sequence). V lost 1 base and J lost 6, with 10 bases in between. The CDR3 here is CASSLGTHLEQYF. The CDR3 DNA reads as TGTGCCAGCAGCTTAGGGACCCACCTCGAGCAGTACTTC.

The rearrangement uses TRBV6-5 and TRBJ2-5, with D possibly being TRBD2 (6 bases). Trimming cost V 6 bases and J 5 bases, with 19 bases left between them. The CDR3 runs 15 residues. Looked up from germline, CDR1 is MNHEY and CDR2 is SVGAGI. The CDR3 DNA sequence: TGTGCCAGCAGACCCGGGACGTGGGAGGAGGAGACCCAGTACTTC. Translation: CASRPGTWEEETQYF.

This clonotype has at least ten counts. The rearrangement links TRBV7-9 to TRBJ1-1; TRBD1 matches at 10 bases. The CDR3 sequence is 15 residues long. V shed 6 bases, J shed 8 bases, and the junction held 12 bases outside the gene matches. Germline V gives CDR1 SEHNR, CDR2 FQNEAQ (reference sequence). CDR3 bases: TGTGCCAGCAGACCCGGGACAGGGGCTTTAGGCGAAGCTTTCTTT. It translates to CASRPGTGALGEAFF.

This clonotype was seen a few times. J is TRBJ2-2 and V is TRBV7-3; D is ambiguous. The CDR3 contains 13 residues. Germline CDR1 reads SGHTA; CDR2 reads FQGTGA. V lost 5 bases to trimming and J lost 4 bases, with 8 bases between them. DNA for the CDR3: TGTGCCAGCAGCACCTCCCCCACCGGGGAGCTGTTTTTT. Its translation is CASSTSPTGELFF.